The next 2 T cell receptor beta chains were all read from a single sample in a study of T cell responses to AZD1222 COVID-19 vaccine. Assay: immunoSEQ multiplex PCR; the TCRdb copy retains only in-frame clones and omits some. The sample carries around 140,000 clones, approximately 90% recorded once. The material sequenced was peripheral blood, taken 28 days after the second AZD1222 dose. The origin of the receptors is an adult who received the AZD1222 COVID-19 vaccine.

The chain is built from TRBV5-1 and TRBJ2-3; D is possibly TRBD1 or TRBD2 (5 bases each). CDR1 is SGHRS and CDR2 is YFSETQ in the germline V gene. The V gene lost 6 bases and the J gene lost 4 bases, with 15 bases spanning the gap. The CDR3 runs to 14 residues. As DNA, the CDR3 is TGCGCCAGCACCCAAAGAGGGGTATCAGATACGCAGTATTTT. Translation gives CASTQRGVSDTQYF.

This chain links TRBV11-3 with TRBJ1-1, with D perhaps matching TRBD1 (5 bases). The V gene's germline CDR1 is SGHNT and CDR2 YENEEA. The CDR3 runs to 17 residues. V was clipped by 5 bases and J by 3 bases, with 22 bases between them. For the CDR3, the DNA is TGTGCCAGCAGCCAGGGAATGGGGCCTTTTGTGGACACTGAAGCTTTCTTT. Its protein is CASSQGMGPFVDTEAFF. Using reference TRBV11-3 and TRBJ1-1 for the parts outside the CDR3, the full variable domain is EAGVVQSPRYKIIEKKQPVAFWCNPISGHNTLYWYLQNLGQGPELLIRYENEEAVDDSQLPKDRFSAERLKGVDSTLKIQPAELGDSAVYLCASSQGMGPFVDTEAFFGQGTRLTVV.